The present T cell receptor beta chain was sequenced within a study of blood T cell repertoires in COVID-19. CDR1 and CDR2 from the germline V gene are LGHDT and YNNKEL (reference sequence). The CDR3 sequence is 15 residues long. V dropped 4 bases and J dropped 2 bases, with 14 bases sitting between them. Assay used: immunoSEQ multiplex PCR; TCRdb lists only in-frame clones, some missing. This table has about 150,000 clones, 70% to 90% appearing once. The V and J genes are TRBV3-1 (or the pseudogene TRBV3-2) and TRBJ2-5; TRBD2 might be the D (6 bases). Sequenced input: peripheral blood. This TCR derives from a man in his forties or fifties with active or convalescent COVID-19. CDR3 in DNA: TGTGCCAGCAGCCGGGGACTGGGATGGCAAGAGACCCAGTACTTC. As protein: CASSRGLGWQETQYF.